This T cell receptor (beta chain) came from a study of response to subunit inactivated influenza vaccine. Study-level findings and limits: Each seasonal influenza vaccination recruits few new T cells, the authors suggested.

CDR1 is MNHNS and CDR2 is SASEGT in the germline V gene. The J segment lost 7 bases and the V segment lost 5 bases, leaving 8 bases of the junction unmatched. The CDR3 is 15 amino acids. MiXCR, run by TCRdb on the RT-PCR reads, gives a single entry per CDR3 protein. The profile covers more than 600,000 distinct CDR3 sequences, with approximately 17% appearing a single time and under 13% taken by the ten largest. This clonotype was seen a handful of times. As yet, its antigen is unknown. The sequence was obtained from a man aged 45-65 years who received an inactivated influenza vaccine. The J gene is TRBJ2-1, the V gene TRBV6-1, with 10 positions matching TRBD2. The sample in question was PBMCs from blood, obtained around 5 days after vaccination. The CDR3 is CASSPSGRVFNEQFF. CDR3 coding DNA: TGTGCCAGCAGTCCCAGCGGGAGGGTTTTTAATGAGCAGTTCTTC.